Included here is one T cell receptor (beta chain) sequence, with context. All enrollees were roughly 18 to 89 years old and from roughly 22 US areas. This sample was included in a study of blood T cell repertoires in COVID-19. Study as a whole: Material from acute and convalescent COVID-19 was sourced from the United States, Italy and Spain.

Using immunoSEQ multiplex PCR, the repertoire was profiled, and TCRdb retains in-frame clones only, with some absent. The repertoire holds about 500,000 clones, roughly nine tenths seen once, with 0.7% in the top ten. Sequenced: PBMCs or T cells enriched from blood (not recorded which). This clonotype was sampled from a woman aged 18-29 years who had recovered from COVID-19.

Here the CDR3 DNA reads TGTGCCAGCAGTTTAGGCGGGGAAGAGCCCAAAAACATTCAGTACTTC. Its translation: CASSLGGEEPKNIQYF. The rearrangement links TRBV28 to TRBJ2-4, with D possibly matching TRBD2 (6 bases). This CDR3 has 16 residues. Trimming removed 2 bases at V and 2 bases at J, with 13 bases between. From germline, CDR1 is MDHEN and CDR2 SYDVKM.